This TCR beta chain was profiled in a study of T cells in Graves' hyperthyroidism and ophthalmopathy. Germline CDR1 KGHDR, CDR2 SFDVKD. V was pared by 5 bases and J by 7 bases, with 13 bases between. CDR3 length: 13 amino acids. This clonotype was detected once. Amplification of TCR beta CDR3 regions was performed using RNA transcripts as template. The HTBI primer set drove a first-round RT-PCR of the TCR CDR3. Each CDR3 protein gets one entry after TCRdb re-called the multiplex PCR reads with MiXCR. The top ten hold about 70% of the sample, which has 140,000 or so distinct CDR3 sequences, 22% seen once. Ahead of any ophthalmopathy symptoms, the blood sample was obtained at the first diagnosis of hyperthyroidism.

The J gene is TRBJ1-2, the V gene TRBV24-1; a possible D gene is TRBD1 (6 bases). The sequencing input was blood. This clonotype originated in a woman between 45 and 65 years old with Graves' hyperthyroidism that later progressed to Graves' ophthalmopathy. CDR3 nucleotides: TGTGCCACCAGTGCTAGGGGGATAGGTGGCTACACCTTC. It is translated as CATSARGIGGYTF.